This T cell receptor (beta chain) was observed in a study of blood T cells in healthy people across ages. The V end was cut by 4 bases, the J end by 1 base, with 8 bases between. The CDR3 has 15 residues. Study observations and caveats: What prevented conclusive comparison of naive and antigen-experienced cells was that PBMCs were unsorted. The study found more naive CD4+ cells and higher diversity in long-lived than aged donors.

With respect to this clonotype: Antigen specificity is unknown.

Together with a sample-barcoded 5' primer, a J-beta primer mix was included in a second PCR lasting roughly 6 to 12 cycles. The yield of each sample was at least 3 million CDR3-containing paired-end reads. Via MiXCR, TCRdb re-called the 5' RACE reads, giving one row per CDR3 protein. This sample has 1.5 million to 2 million distinct CDR3 sequences; about two fifths occur once, and the top ten carry more than 20%. The chain carries TRBV12-3 or TRBV12-4 and TRBJ1-6; D not certain. The sample was blood. The receptor's source is a human donor in good health. In nucleotides, the CDR3 is TGTGCCAGCAGTTCCGGGAGTTCCTATAATTCACCCCTCCACTTT. Amino acid sequence: CASSSGSSYNSPLHF.